The clone carrying this TCR beta chain came up a few times. Its antigen is unidentified. This record belongs to a study of response to subunit inactivated influenza vaccine. Study-wide findings and caveats: The authors put forward the suggestion that each seasonal influenza vaccination may bring in only a limited number of new T cells.

Germline loops: CDR1 SGHDN, CDR2 FVKESK. This CDR3 contains 13 residues. Trimming cost V 3 bases and J 12 bases; bases outside gene matches: 8. TCRdb passed the RT-PCR reads through MiXCR, listing each CDR3 protein once. The data hold approximately 680,000 distinct CDR3 sequences, with 15% to 19% observed a single time. The receptor was isolated from a man in his fifties who received an inactivated influenza vaccine. The input for sequencing was PBMCs from blood, taken 12 days after vaccination. J is TRBJ2-1 and V is TRBV14; 7 nucleotides line up with TRBD2. For the CDR3, the DNA is TGTGCCAGCAGCCACCCGGGAGGCGGCGTGCAGTTCTTC. Amino acids: CASSHPGGGVQFF.